Listed here is a single TCR beta chain. Repertoires were generated with immunoSEQ multiplex PCR, while TCRdb's copy carries only in-frame clones and drops some. The sample has around 14,000 clones, 70% to 80% seen once. The record originates from a study of control samples from healthy donors and cancer patients. V lost 4 bases to trimming and J lost 1 base, with 10 bases between them. The length of the CDR3 is 13 residues. Looked up from germline, CDR1 is SQVTM and CDR2 is ANQGSEA. The sample consisted of formalin-fixed, paraffin-embedded tissue. This receptor was identified in a female donor with lung cancer. The V call is TRBV29-1, the J call TRBJ2-5; D is possibly TRBD1 (6 bases). CDR3 region: CSVVIQGQETQYF. Written as DNA, the CDR3 is TGCAGCGTTGTCATACAGGGCCAAGAGACCCAGTACTTC.